This T cell receptor (beta chain) was captured in a study of cytomegalovirus exposure and HLA in healthy donors. Findings and caveats of the study: Fewer N-insertions than the approximately 700-donor mean were reportedly shown by an Asian-associated ancestry cluster in a later analysis. The study recorded 160 or so TCR beta chains that were cytomegalovirus-associated. Clonal expansion was found to be greater in HLA-associated TCR beta chains than in equally common others in a later analysis.

The germline CDR1 and CDR2 sequences are MNHEY and SMNVEV (reference sequence). This CDR3 has 15 residues. Deletions cut 4 bases from V and 0 bases from J, with 12 bases between. Donors had nominal health at sampling but likely had unrecorded immune exposures. Researchers ran the PCR with 60 Vbeta and 13 Jbeta primers. TCRdb's table, derived via immunoSEQ multiplex PCR, lists solely in-frame clones and lacks some. The sample has over 150,000 clones, about four fifths seen once. As for this clone: Its antigen is undetermined.

Sequencing was performed on PBMCs. The V and J genes are TRBV27 and TRBJ2-5, with a tentative D call TRBD1 (6 bases). The TCR originated in a man aged 25 to 40 in good health and CMV-seropositive. This CDR3 is CASSSIYRDQETQYF. DNA of the CDR3: TGTGCCAGCAGTTCCATTTACAGGGACCAAGAGACCCAGTACTTC.